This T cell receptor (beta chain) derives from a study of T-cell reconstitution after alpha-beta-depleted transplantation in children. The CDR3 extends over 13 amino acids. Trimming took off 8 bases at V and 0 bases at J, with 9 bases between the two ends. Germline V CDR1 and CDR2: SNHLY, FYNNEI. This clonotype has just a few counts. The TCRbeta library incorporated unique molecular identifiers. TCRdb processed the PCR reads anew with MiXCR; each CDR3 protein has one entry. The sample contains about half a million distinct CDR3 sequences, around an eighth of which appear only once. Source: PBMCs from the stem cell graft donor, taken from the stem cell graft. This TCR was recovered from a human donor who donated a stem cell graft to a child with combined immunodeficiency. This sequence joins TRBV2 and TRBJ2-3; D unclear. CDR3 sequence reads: CASGIPSTDTQYF. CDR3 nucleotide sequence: TGTGCCAGCGGTATCCCTAGCACAGATACGCAGTATTTT.